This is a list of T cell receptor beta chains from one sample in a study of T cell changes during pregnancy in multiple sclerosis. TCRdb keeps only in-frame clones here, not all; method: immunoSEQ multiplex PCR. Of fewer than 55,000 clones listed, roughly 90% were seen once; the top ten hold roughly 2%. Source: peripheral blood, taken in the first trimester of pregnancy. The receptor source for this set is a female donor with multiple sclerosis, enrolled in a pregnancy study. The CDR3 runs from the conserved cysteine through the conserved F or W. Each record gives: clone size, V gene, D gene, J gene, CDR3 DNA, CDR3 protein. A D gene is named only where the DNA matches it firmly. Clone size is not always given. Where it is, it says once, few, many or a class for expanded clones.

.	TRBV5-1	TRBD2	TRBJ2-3	TGCGCCAGCAGCTACGTAGCGGGGCCCACAGATACGCAGTATTTT	CASSYVAGPTDTQYF
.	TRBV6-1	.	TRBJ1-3	TGTGCCAGCAGTGAGAGGGACACGTCTGGAAACACCATATATTTT	CASSERDTSGNTIYF
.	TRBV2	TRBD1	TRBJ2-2	TGTACAGGGGGCTCCGGGTCCGGGGAGCTGTTTTTT	CTGGSGSGELFF
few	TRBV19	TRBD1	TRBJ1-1	TGTGCCAGTAGTCCGGGACAGGGGGGTATTGAAGCTTTCTTT	CASSPGQGGIEAFF
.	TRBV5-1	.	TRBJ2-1	TGCGCCAGCAGCTTCCGGGAATCGGGGTACAATGAGCAGTTCTTC	CASSFRESGYNEQFF
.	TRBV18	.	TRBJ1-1	TGTGCCAGCTCACCAGGCAGGTACAGTGAAGCTTTCTTT	CASSPGRYSEAFF
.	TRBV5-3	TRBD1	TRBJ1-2	TGTGCCAGAAGCTCTCCCGGGACAGGGGGAGACTATGGCTACACCTTC	CARSSPGTGGDYGYTF
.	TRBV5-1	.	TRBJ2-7	TGCGCCAGCAGGCCTCCGGGAGCGTACGAGCAGTACTTC	CASRPPGAYEQYF
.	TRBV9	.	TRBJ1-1	TGTGCCAGCAGCGTAGAGGGGGAATCCGTAGCTTTCTTT	CASSVEGESVAFF
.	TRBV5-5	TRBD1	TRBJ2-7	TGTGCCAGCAGCTTGGGAATCGGGACAGGGACCTACGAGCAGTACTTC	CASSLGIGTGTYEQYF
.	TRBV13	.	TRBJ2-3	TGTGCCAGCAGCCCAGCGGCAGATACGCAGTATTTT	CASSPAADTQYF
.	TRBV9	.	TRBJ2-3	TGTGCCAGCAGCGTCCAGGGCACAGATACGCAGTATTTT	CASSVQGTDTQYF
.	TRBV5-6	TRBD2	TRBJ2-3	TGTGCCAGCAGCTTGGGTGGTAGCGGGGAGTCTAGTACGCAGTATTTT	CASSLGGSGESSTQYF
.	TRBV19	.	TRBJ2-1	TGTGCCAGTAGCAATTGGGCTGGGTACAATGAGCAGTTCTTC	CASSNWAGYNEQFF
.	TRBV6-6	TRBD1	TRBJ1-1	TGTGCCAGCAAGCCCCGCCGACAGGGAGGTACTGAAGCTTTCTTT	CASKPRRQGGTEAFF
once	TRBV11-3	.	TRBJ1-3	TGTGCCAGCAGCTCGCGGAGGGGTCTTGGAAACACCATATATTTT	CASSSRRGLGNTIYF
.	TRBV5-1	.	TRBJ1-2	TGCGCCAGCAGCTTGGTAGTGTACAACTATGGCTACACCTTC	CASSLVVYNYGYTF
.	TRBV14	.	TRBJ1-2	TGTGCCAGCAGCCAAGACGGGACAATCCTCTATGGCTACACCTTC	CASSQDGTILYGYTF
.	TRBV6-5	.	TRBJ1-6	TGTGCCAGCAGTTATCCCCGCGGAGGGGAGAATTCACCCCTCCACTTT	CASSYPRGGENSPLHF
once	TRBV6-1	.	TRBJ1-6	TGTGCCAGCAAGGTGGGGGGGGGAAATTCACCCCTCCACTTT	CASKVGGGNSPLHF
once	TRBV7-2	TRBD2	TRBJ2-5	TGTGCCAGCAGCTTAGGGAGCGGGGGGCTGGGGAAAGAGACCCAGTACTTC	CASSLGSGGLGKETQYF
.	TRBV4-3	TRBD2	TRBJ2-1	TGCGCCAGCAGCCAAGAGCCTAGCGGGGGGGCAAATGAGCAGTTCTTC	CASSQEPSGGANEQFF
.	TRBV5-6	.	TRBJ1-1	TGTGCCAGCAGCTTGGGGGTGCAGACAATCTTT	CASSLGVQTIF
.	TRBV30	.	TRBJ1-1	TGTGCCTGGAGTCCCCGGGGTACTACGGGCACTGAAGCTTTCTTT	CAWSPRGTTGTEAFF
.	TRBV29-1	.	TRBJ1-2	TGCAGCGTGCAGGAGGCGGACTATGGCTACACCTTC	CSVQEADYGYTF
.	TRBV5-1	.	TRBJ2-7	TGCGCCAGCAGCTTGCCCGCCCGGGGTGTCGAGCAGTACTTC	CASSLPARGVEQYF
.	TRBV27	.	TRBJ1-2	TGTGCCAGCAGTTTTGGGGGGGGCGGCCGACTCGGCTACACCTTC	CASSFGGGGRLGYTF
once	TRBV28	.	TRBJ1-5	TGTGCCAGCAGCCTAAAGGACAGACTCAAAAAGTTCTATAGCAATCAGCCCCAGCATTTT	CASSLKDRLKKFYSNQPQHF
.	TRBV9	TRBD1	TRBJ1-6	TGTGCCAGCAGCGTAGGGACAGGAGACTATAATTCACCCCTCCACTTT	CASSVGTGDYNSPLHF
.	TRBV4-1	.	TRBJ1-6	TGCGCCAGCAGCCTCCGGACATATGGTGGGGCCTATAATTCACCCCTCCACTTT	CASSLRTYGGAYNSPLHF
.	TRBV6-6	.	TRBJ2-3	TGTGCCAGTGGTGGCGGCCGTGATACGCAGTATTTT	CASGGGRDTQYF
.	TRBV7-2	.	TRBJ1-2	TGTGCCAGCAGCCCCTATTCGGGGGAGGACTATGGCTACACCTTC	CASSPYSGEDYGYTF
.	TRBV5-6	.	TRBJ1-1	TGTGCCAGCAGCTTGGAACAGTCGAACACTGAAGCTTTCTTT	CASSLEQSNTEAFF
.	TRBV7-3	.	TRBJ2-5	TGTGCCAGCAGCTCCAGGAATCAAGAGACCCAGTACTTC	CASSSRNQETQYF
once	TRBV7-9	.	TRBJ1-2	TGTGCCAGCAGCTACAGGGAATCGGTCTATGGCTACACCTTC	CASSYRESVYGYTF
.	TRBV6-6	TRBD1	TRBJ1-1	TGTGCCAGCAGACAACAGGGGGTATATACTGAAGCTTTCTTT	CASRQQGVYTEAFF
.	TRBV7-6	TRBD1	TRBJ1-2	TGTGCCAGCAGCTTGGCTTCGACAGGGGGCGAGGATGGCTACACCTTC	CASSLASTGGEDGYTF
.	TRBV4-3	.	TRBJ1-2	TGCGCCAGCAGCCAAGAGACAGCTAGCTATGGCTACACCTTC	CASSQETASYGYTF
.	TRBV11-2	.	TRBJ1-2	TGTGCCAGCAGCTTAGCGGCTCAGGTCTATGGCTACACCTTC	CASSLAAQVYGYTF
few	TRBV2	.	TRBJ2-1	TGTGCCAGCAGTGACGCGGGTGAGCAGTTCTTC	CASSDAGEQFF
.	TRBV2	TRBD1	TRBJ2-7	TGTGCCAGCAGTGAAGGAGGGGGACAGTACGAGCAGTACTTC	CASSEGGGQYEQYF
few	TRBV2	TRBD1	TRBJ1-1	TGTGCCAGCGAAGAGCAGGGGGACACTGAAGCTTTCTTT	CASEEQGDTEAFF
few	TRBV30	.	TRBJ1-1	TGTGCCTGGAGTTACGGGACACCGGTGGGAGCTTTCTTT	CAWSYGTPVGAFF
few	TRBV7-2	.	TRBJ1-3	TGTGCCAGCAGCTTATTAGGAAACACCATATATTTT	CASSLLGNTIYF